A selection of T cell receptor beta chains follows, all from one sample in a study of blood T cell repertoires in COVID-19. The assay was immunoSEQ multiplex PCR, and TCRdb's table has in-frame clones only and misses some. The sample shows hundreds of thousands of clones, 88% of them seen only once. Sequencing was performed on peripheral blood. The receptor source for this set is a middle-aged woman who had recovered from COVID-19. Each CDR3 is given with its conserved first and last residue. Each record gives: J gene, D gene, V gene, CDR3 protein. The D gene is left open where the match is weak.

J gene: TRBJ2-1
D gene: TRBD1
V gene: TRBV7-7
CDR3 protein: CASSRDLGTALSGQFF

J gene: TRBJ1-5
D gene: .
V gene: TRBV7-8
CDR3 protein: CASSQPYSNQPQHF

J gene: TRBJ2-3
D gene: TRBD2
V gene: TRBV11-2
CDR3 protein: CASSPWGLAGGPGDTQYF

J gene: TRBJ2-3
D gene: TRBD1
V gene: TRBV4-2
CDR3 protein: CASSQEQGASADTQYF

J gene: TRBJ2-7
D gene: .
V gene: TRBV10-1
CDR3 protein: CASSETRSSYF

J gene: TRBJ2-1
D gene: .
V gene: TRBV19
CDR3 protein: CASSVLGLSSYNEQFF

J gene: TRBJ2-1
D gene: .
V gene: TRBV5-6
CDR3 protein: CASRSLQGNSYNEQFF

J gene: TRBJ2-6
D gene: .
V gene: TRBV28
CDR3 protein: CASSLSPGANVLTF

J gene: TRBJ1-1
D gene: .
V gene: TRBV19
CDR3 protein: CASRWGDTEAFF

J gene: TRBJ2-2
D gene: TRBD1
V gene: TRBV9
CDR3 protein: CASSIGTAYGELFF

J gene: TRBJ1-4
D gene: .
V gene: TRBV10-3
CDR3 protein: CAISEPKNEKLFF

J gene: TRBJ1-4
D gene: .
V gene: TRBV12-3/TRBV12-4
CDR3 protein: CASSPGAPEKLFF

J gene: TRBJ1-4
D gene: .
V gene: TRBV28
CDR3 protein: CASSLFPLPATNEKLFF

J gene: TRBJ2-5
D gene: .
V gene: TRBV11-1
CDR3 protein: CASSLEDRQETQYF

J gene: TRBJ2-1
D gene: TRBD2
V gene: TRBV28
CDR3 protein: CASRPRGGWYNEQFF

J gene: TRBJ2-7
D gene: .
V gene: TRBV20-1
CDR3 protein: CSASKQGLVYEQYF

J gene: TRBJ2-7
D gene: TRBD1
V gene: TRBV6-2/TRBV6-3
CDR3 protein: CASSSGTAFF

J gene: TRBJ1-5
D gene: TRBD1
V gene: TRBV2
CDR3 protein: CASRHGQGGLGAAQHF

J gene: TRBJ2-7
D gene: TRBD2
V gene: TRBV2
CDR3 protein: CASSADVGLAGSEQYF

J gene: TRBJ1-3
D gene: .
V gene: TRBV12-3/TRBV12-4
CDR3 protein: CASRHVSGNTIYF

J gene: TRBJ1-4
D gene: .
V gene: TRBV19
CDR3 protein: CASSHGGSPTNEKLFF

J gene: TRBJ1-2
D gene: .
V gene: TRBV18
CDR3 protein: CASSPIAERGYTF

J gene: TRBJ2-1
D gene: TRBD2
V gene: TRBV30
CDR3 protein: CAWSLSLAGVDEQFF

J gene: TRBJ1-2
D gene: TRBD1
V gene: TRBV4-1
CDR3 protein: CASSQPGTGPYGYTF

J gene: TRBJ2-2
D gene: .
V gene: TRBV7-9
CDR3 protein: CASSWKESGELFF

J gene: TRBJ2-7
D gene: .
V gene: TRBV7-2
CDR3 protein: CASSPRGAEQYF

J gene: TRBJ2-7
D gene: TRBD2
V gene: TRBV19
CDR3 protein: CASSPGGGLAAYEQYF

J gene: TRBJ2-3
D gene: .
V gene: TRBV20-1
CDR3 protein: CSASIAVSGTLTDTQYF

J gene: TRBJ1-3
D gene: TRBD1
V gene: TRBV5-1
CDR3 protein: CASSLPQGVSGNTIYF

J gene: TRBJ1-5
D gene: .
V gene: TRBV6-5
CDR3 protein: CASSYRGAQPQHF

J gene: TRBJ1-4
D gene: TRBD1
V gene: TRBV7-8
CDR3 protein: CASSARGQGKLFF

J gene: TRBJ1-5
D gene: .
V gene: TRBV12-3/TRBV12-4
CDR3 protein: CASSQTDQPQHF

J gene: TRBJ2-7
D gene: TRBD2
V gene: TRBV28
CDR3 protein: CASRSLAGGRYEQYF

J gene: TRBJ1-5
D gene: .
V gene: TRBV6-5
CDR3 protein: CASRSGNQPQHF

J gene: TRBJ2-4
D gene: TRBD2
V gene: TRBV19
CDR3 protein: CASSMLAGAPGNIQYF

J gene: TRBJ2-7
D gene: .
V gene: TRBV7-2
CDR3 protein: CASSSRQPYYEQYF

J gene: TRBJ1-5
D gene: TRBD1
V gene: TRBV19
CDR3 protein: CASSIQGARGNQPQHF

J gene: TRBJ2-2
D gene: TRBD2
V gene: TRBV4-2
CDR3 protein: CASSPYLLAGIANTGELFF

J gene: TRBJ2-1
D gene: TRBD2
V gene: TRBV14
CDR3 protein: CASSQARGLAGASRYNEQFF

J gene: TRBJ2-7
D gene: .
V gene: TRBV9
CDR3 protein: CASSADWDSYEQYF

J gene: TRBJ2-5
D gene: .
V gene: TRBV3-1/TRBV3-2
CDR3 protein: CASSQEQGQTQYF

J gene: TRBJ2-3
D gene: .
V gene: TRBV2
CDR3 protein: CASRLRYTDTQYF

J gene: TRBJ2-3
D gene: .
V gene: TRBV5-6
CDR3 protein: CASSVGDTQYF

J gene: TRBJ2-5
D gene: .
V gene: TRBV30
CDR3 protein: CAWSGRVQETQYF

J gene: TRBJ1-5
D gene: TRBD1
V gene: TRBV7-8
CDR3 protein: CASSLANRQGNQPQHF

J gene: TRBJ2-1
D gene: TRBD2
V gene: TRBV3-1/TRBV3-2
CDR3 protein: CASSHPSWASGKNEQFF

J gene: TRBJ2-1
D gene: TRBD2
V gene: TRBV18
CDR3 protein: CASSTSGYNEQFF

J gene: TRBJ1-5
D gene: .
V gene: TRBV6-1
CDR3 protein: CASSEVPGLGNQPQHF

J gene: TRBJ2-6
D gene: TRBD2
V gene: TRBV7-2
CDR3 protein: CASSPGGSGANVLTF

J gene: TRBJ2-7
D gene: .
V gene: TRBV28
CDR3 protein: CASSFHGQSYEQYF

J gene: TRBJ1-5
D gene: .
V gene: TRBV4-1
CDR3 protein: CASSQDPPGVGAYSNQPQHF

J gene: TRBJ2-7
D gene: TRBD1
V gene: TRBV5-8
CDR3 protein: CASSWDSSYEQYF

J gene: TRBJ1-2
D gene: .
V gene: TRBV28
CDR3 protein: CASMGHSFSNNYGYTF